This T cell receptor beta chain was documented in a study of T cells in tuberculosis. Study-wide results and caveats: Active tuberculosis TCR-alpha repertoires lay closer to GMM-specific TCRs than IGRA-negative controls, suggesting clonal expansion. Smaller alpha distances in active tuberculosis partly reflected shorter CDR3-alpha lengths.

Only in-frame clones appear in the TCRdb table, and some are missing; sequencing was by immunoSEQ multiplex PCR. The sample has roughly 40,000 clones, 95% seen once. Concerning this clone itself: What it binds is unknown.

CDR1 SGHRS and CDR2 YFSETQ come from the germline V gene. Trimming removed 4 bases from V and 2 bases from J; junction bases left unmatched: 5. The CDR3 runs 15 residues. J is TRBJ2-1 and V is TRBV5-1, with 8 nucleotides matching TRBD2. This TCR was recovered from a donor aged 5 to 30 with latent tuberculosis or without tuberculosis infection. Input material: PBMCs. The CDR3 sequence is CASSLQRGTYNEQFF. The CDR3 DNA sequence: TGCGCCAGCAGCCTCCAGCGGGGGACCTACAATGAGCAGTTCTTC.